A single sample gave rise to the 3 T cell receptor beta chains below, sequenced in a study of PD-1 blockade in classical Hodgkin lymphoma. Every patient experienced relapse after autologous stem cell transplantation, and brentuximab vedotin exposure varied. Assay: immunoSEQ multiplex PCR; the TCRdb copy retains only in-frame clones and omits some. The sample gives about 23,000 clones, 65% to 85% of which show up once; about 8% is in the top ten. The source material was peripheral blood mononuclear cells (PBMCs), sampled before the second cycle of nivolumab. Receptors originate from a human donor with classical Hodgkin lymphoma.

This clone was counted once. The rearrangement joins TRBV15 to TRBJ2-3, with 9 bases fitting TRBD1. CDR3 length: 16 amino acids. Germline CDR1 is LNHNV and CDR2 is YYDKDF (reference sequence). The ends lost 2 bases at V and 2 bases at J; junction bases unmatched: 5. The CDR3 region is CATSRRRDRDTDTQYF. The CDR3 DNA sequence: TGTGCCACCAGCAGACGCCGGGACAGGGACACAGATACGCAGTATTTT.

The chain has TRBV6-5 and TRBJ2-6; no clear D. Germline V gene lookup returns CDR1 MNHEY and CDR2 SVGAGI. V was cut by 6 bases and J by 0 bases, with 9 bases left in between. The length of the CDR3 is 15 residues. CDR3 sequence (DNA): TGTGCCAGCAGCGAACGGCGCTCTGGGGCCAACGTCCTGACTTTC. Translation: CASSERRSGANVLTF.

The J gene is TRBJ1-5, the V gene TRBV10-3; the match to TRBD1 covers 10 bases. The J segment lost 7 bases and the V segment lost 4 bases, leaving 4 bases of the junction unmatched. CDR1 and CDR2 (germline): ENHRY, SYGVKD. The CDR3 length is 14 residues. CDR3 DNA sequence: TGTGCCATCAGTGTGACAGGGGGCGAACAGCCCCAGCATTTT. Translation gives CAISVTGGEQPQHF.